This is a list of T cell receptor beta chains from one sample in a study of cytomegalovirus exposure and HLA in healthy donors. The repertoire was sequenced with immunoSEQ multiplex PCR; TCRdb's copy has only in-frame clones and lacks some. The sample comprises under 150,000 clones, 60% to 80% of which are singletons, and 6.5% to 8.5% rests with the top ten. Specimen: PBMCs. These receptors were taken from a woman between 40 and 55 years old in good health and CMV-seropositive. Both conserved end residues are trimmed from each CDR3. D genes are given only for firm matches.

J	D	V	CDR3
TRBJ2-3	TRBD2	TRBV6-1	ASRLAGYSTDTQY
TRBJ1-2	NA	TRBV6-6	ASRPPTTEANYGYT
TRBJ2-7	NA	TRBV2	ASSGLLAGEQY
TRBJ1-1	TRBD1	TRBV19	ASNTGQFTEAF
TRBJ2-1	TRBD2	TRBV27	ASSPPSGGGSYNEQF
TRBJ1-5	NA	TRBV19	ASSMQANQPQH
TRBJ1-2	NA	TRBV30	AWSALQGYYGYT
TRBJ2-5	TRBD2	TRBV6-1	ASSESAGGRETQY
TRBJ1-4	TRBD1	TRBV4-1	ASSQGGQGAEKLF
TRBJ2-7	TRBD1	TRBV19	ASSIGGQGTYEQY
TRBJ2-3	TRBD2	TRBV27	ASSSRPGLEKITDTQY
TRBJ1-1	TRBD1	TRBV10-1	ASSTGRDRVIENTEAF
TRBJ1-3	TRBD1	TRBV6-1	ASSVGTAFFTSGNTIY
TRBJ2-5	NA	TRBV2	ASTVSGSTQY
TRBJ2-3	TRBD2	TRBV7-6	ASSPSGRTDTQY
TRBJ1-1	NA	TRBV2	ASRLELDTEAF
TRBJ2-7	NA	TRBV23-1	ALERRYEQY
TRBJ2-1	TRBD2	TRBV7-2	ASSLSASGGYNEQF
TRBJ2-5	TRBD1	TRBV6-6	ASSRTGVETQY
TRBJ2-5	TRBD1	TRBV5-4	ASSLRGDRAETQY
TRBJ2-1	NA	TRBV7-7	ASSLDRSSYNEQF
TRBJ1-5	NA	TRBV28	ASSTGSELLYSNQPQH
TRBJ2-2	TRBD1	TRBV2	ASSGTGYRELF
TRBJ1-1	NA	TRBV12-5	ASALQVNTEAF
TRBJ2-1	TRBD2	TRBV15	ATSRGGSSYNEQF
TRBJ1-1	TRBD1	TRBV28	ASSSPGGVTEAF
TRBJ2-3	NA	TRBV7-9	ASSRGTQY
TRBJ1-5	TRBD1	TRBV6-1	ASSNGQGVQPQH
TRBJ1-1	NA	TRBV7-6	ASSLAAGTNTEAF
TRBJ2-1	NA	TRBV15	ATSREGSEGNEQF